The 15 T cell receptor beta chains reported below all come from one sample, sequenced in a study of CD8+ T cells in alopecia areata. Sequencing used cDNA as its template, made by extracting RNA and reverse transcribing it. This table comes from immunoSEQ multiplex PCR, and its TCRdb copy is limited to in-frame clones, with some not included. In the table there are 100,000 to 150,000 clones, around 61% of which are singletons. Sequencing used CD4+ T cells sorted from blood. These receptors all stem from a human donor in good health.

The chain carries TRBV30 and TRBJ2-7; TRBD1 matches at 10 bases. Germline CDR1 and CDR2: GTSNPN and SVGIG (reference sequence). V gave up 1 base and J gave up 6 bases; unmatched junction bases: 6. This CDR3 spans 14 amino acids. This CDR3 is CAWSAGQGPSEQYF. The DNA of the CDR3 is TGTGCCTGGAGTGCGGGACAGGGGCCGAGCGAGCAGTACTTC.

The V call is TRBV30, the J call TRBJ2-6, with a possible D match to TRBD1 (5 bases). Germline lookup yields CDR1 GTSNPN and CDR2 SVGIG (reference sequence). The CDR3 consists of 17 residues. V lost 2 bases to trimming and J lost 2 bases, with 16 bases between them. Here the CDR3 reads CAWSQRTMSAGANVLTF. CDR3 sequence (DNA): TGTGCCTGGAGTCAGAGGACAATGAGTGCTGGGGCCAACGTCCTGACTTTC. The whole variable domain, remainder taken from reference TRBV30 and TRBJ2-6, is SQTIHQWPATLVQPVGSPLSLECTVEGTSNPNLYWYRQAAGRGLQLLFYSVGIGQISSEVPQNLSASRPQDRQFILSSKKLLLSDSGFYLCAWSQRTMSAGANVLTFGAGSRLTVL.

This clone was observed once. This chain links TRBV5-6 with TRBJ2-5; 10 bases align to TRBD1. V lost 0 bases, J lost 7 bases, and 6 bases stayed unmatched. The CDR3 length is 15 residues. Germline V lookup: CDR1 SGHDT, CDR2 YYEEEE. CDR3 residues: CASSLEDRGTGTQYF. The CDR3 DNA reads TGTGCCAGCAGCTTGGAGGACAGGGGGACAGGGACCCAGTACTTC.

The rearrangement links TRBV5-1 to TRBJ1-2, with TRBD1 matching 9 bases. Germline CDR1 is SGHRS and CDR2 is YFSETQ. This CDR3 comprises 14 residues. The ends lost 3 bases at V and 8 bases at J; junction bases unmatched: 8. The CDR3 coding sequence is TGCGCCAGCAGCTCGGGAACGGACAGGGGAGGCTACACCTTC. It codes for CASSSGTDRGGYTF.

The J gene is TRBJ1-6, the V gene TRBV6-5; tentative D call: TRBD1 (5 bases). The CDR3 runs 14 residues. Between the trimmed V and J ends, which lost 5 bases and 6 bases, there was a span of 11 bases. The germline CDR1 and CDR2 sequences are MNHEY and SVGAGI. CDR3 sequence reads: CASSPSQGNSPLHF. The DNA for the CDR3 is TGTGCCAGCAGTCCGTCGCAGGGTAATTCACCCCTCCACTTT.

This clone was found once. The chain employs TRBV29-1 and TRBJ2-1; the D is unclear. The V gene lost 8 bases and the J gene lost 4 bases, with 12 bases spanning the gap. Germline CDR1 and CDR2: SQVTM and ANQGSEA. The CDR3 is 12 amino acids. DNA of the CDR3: TGCAGCTTGGATATGGGGTACAATGAGCAGTTCTTC. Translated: CSLDMGYNEQFF.

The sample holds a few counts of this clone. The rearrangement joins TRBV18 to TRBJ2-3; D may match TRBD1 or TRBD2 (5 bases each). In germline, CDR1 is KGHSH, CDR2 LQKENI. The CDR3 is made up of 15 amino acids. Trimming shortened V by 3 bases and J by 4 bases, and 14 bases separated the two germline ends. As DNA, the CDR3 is TGTGCCAGCTCACCTCCGGGACCAGGCCCAGATACGCAGTATTTT. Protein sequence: CASSPPGPGPDTQYF.

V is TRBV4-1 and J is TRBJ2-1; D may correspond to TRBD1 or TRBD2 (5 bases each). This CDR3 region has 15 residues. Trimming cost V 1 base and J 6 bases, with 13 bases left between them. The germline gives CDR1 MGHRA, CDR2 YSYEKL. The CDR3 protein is CASSQGLGVVNEQFF. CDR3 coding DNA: TGCGCCAGCAGCCAAGGCTTGGGGGTGGTCAATGAGCAGTTCTTC.

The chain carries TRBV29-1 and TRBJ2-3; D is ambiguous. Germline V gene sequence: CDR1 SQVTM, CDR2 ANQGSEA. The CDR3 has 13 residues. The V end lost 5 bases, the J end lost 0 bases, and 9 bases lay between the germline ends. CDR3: CSVRGVSTDTQYF. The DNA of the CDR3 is TGCAGCGTTCGTGGGGTTAGCACAGATACGCAGTATTTT.

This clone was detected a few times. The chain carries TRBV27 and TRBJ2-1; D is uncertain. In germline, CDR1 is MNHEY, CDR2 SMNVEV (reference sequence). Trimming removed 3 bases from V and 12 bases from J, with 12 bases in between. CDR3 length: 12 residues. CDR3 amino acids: CASSFGSVRQFF. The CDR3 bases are TGTGCCAGCAGTTTTGGGTCGGTGAGGCAGTTCTTC.

The CDR3 is CASSTTGVNSPLHF. CDR3 DNA: TGTGCCAGCAGCACCACAGGGGTCAATTCACCCCTCCACTTT. The chain is built from TRBV7-9 and TRBJ1-6; 7 nucleotides match TRBD1. The germline V gene encodes CDR1 SEHNR and CDR2 FQNEAQ (reference sequence). This CDR3 spans 14 amino acids. V lost 5 bases, J lost 7 bases, and 5 bases stayed unmatched.

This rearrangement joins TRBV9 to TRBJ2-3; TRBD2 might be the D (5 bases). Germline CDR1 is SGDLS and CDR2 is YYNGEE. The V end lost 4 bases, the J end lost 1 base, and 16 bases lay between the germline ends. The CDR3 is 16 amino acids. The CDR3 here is CASSSGVSVGTDTQYF. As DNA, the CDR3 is TGTGCCAGCAGCTCTGGCGTTAGCGTGGGCACAGATACGCAGTATTTT.

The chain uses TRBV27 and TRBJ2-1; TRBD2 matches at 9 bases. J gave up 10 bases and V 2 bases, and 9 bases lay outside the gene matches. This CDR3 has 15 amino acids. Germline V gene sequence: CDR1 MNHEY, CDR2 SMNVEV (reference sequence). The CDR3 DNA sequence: TGTGCCAGCAGTTTAGGAGCGGGGGGCCAGGGCGAGCAGTTCTTC. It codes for CASSLGAGGQGEQFF.

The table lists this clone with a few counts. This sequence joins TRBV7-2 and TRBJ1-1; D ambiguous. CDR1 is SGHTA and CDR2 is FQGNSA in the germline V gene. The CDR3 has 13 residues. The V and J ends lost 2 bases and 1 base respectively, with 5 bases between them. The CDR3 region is CASSLQENTEAFF. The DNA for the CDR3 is TGTGCCAGCAGCTTACAAGAGAACACTGAAGCTTTCTTT.

CDR3 sequence: CASSPNSGHLNQPQHF. The CDR3 DNA follows: TGCGCCAGCAGCCCGAACTCGGGACACCTCAATCAGCCCCAGCATTTT. V is TRBV4-1 and J is TRBJ1-5; tentative D call: TRBD1 (6 bases). Germline V gene sequence: CDR1 MGHRA, CDR2 YSYEKL. This CDR3 has 16 amino acids. With 4 bases removed from V and 3 bases from J, the gap between germline ends came to 16 bases.